One and the same sample provided the 2 T cell receptor beta chains below, sequenced in a study of CD8 T cells in Susac syndrome. Reverse transcription of 0.5 to 1 ug RNA was performed with random hexamers. Using its own MiXCR run on the immunoSEQ multiplex PCR reads, TCRdb lists one record per CDR3 protein. The repertoire holds some 200,000 distinct CDR3 sequences, with about 94% as singletons. Specimen: CD4+ T cells from PBMCs. The receptors were sampled from a human donor with Susac syndrome.

This sequence joins TRBV29-1 and TRBJ1-2; maybe TRBD1 (5 bases). This CDR3 has 14 amino acids. The germline V gene has CDR1 SQVTM and CDR2 ANQGSEA. Trimming took off 7 bases at V and 2 bases at J, with 17 bases between the two ends. This CDR3 is CSGTLWDLNYGYTF. For the CDR3, the DNA is TGCAGCGGCACCCTTTGGGACCTCAACTATGGCTACACCTTC.

V and J are TRBV12-3 or TRBV12-4 and TRBJ1-4; the D gene is possibly TRBD1 (6 bases). CDR3 length: 15 residues. V was cut by 4 bases and J by 7 bases, with 16 bases left in between. The CDR3 bases are TGTGCCAGCAGTTCCTCAGGGGTTGGGGGTGAAAAACTGTTTTTT. Translated, it gives CASSSSGVGGEKLFF.